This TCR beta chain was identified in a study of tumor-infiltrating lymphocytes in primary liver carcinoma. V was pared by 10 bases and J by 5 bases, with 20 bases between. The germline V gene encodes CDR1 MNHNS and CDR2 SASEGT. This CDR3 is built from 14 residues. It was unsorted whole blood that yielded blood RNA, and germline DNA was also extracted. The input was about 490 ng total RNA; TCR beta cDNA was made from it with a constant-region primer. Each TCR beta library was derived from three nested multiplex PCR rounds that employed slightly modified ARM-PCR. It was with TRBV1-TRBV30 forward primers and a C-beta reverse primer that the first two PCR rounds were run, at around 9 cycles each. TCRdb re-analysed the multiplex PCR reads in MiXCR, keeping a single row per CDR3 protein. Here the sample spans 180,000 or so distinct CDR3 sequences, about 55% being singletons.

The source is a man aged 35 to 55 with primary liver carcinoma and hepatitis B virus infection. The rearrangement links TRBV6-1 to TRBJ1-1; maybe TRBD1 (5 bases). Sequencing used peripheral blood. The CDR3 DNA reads TGTGCCACCGACAGAGAGAGGGGAGGTACTGAAGCTTTCTTT. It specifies CATDRERGGTEAFF.